This T cell receptor beta chain was sequenced during a study of regulatory T cells in long-lasting Graves disease. Indicated time point: newly diagnosed GD, antithyroid drugs for less than 3 months. The TCR library was made from RNA that had been extracted from PBMCs in TRIzol. Construction of the TCR beta libraries employed iRepertoire HTBI primers in conjunction with Arm-PCR of CDR3 regions. MiXCR was run by TCRdb on the multiplex PCR reads, yielding one entry per CDR3 protein. The table records roughly 400,000 distinct CDR3 sequences, about a sixth of them present only once. This sample was also put to use in a study of T cells in Graves' hyperthyroidism and ophthalmopathy.

The input for sequencing was peripheral blood mononuclear cells (PBMCs), taken at new diagnosis, from a patient treated with antithyroid drugs. This TCR derives from a woman aged 18 to 35 with Graves disease.

The CDR3 protein is CASGLVHFLGCEQYF. CDR3 sequence (DNA): TGTGCTAGTGGTTTGGTTCATTTTTTAGGGTGCGAGCAGTACTTC. This rearrangement joins TRBV12-5 to TRBJ2-7; D gene unclear. Germline values: CDR1 LGHNT, CDR2 FRNRAP. V was cut by 0 bases and J by 6 bases, with 15 bases left in between. The CDR3 sequence is 15 residues long.